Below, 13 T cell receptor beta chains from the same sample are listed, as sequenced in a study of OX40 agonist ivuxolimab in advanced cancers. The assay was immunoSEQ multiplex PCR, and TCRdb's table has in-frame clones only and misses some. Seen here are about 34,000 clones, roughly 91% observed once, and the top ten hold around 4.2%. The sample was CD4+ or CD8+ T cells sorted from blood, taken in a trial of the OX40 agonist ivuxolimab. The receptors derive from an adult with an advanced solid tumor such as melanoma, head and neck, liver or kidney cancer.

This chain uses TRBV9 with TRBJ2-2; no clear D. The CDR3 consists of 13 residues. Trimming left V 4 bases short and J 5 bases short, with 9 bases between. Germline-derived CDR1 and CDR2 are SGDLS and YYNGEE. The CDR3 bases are TGTGCCAGCAGCATTGGCCCGACCGGGGAGCTGTTTTTT. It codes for CASSIGPTGELFF.

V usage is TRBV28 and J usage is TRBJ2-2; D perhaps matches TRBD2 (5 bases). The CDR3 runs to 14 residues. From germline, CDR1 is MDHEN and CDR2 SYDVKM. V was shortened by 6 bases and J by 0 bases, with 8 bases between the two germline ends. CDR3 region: CASRQRANTGELFF. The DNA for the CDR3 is TGTGCCAGCAGACAGAGGGCGAACACCGGGGAGCTGTTTTTT.

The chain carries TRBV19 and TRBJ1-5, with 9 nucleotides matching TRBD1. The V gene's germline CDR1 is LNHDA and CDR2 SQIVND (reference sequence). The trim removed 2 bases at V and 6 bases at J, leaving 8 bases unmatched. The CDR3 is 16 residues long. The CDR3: CASSINRDRVAQPQHF. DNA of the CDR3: TGTGCCAGTAGTATAAACCGGGACAGGGTGGCTCAGCCCCAGCATTTT.

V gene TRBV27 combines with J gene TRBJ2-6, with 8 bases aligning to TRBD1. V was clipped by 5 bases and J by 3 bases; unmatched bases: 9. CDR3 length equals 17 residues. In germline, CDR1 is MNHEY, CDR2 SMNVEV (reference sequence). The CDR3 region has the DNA TGTGCCAGCAGTGGACAGGGTGTTCAATTTGGGGCCAACGTCCTGACTTTC. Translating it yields CASSGQGVQFGANVLTF.

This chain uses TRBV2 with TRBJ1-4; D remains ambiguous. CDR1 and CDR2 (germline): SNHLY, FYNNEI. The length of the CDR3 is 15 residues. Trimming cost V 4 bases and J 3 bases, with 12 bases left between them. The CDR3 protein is CASSGPGAPNEKLFF. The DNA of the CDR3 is TGTGCCAGCAGTGGACCCGGAGCGCCTAATGAAAAACTGTTTTTT.

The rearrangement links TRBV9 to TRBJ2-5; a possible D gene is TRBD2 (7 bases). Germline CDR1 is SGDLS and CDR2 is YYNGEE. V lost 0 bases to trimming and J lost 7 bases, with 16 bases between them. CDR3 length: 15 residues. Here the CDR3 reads CASSVGLGGLMTQYF. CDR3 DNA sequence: TGTGCCAGCAGCGTAGGTTTGGGGGGGCTAATGACCCAGTACTTC.

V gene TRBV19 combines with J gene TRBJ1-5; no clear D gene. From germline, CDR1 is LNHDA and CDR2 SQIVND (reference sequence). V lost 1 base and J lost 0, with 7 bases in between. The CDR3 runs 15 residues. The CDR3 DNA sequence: TGTGCCAGTAGTATAGGAGGGATTAGCAATCAGCCCCAGCATTTT. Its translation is CASSIGGISNQPQHF.

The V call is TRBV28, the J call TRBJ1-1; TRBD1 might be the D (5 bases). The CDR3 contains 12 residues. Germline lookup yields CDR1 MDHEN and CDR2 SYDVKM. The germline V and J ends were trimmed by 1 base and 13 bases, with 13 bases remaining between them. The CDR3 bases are TGTGCCAGCAGTTTATACCGGGACGCCGTTTTCTTT. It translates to CASSLYRDAVFF.

The CDR3 DNA reads as TGTGCCAGCTCACCTTCGGGACAGCACACTGAAGCTTTCTTT. Translating it yields CASSPSGQHTEAFF. The chain combines TRBV18 with TRBJ1-1; TRBD1 matches 7 bases. CDR1 is KGHSH, CDR2 LQKENI, per germline. The CDR3 spans 14 residues. The V gene end was trimmed by 3 bases and the J gene end by 3 bases; junction bases not matched to a gene: 4. The full variable domain, rest sourced from reference TRBV18 and TRBJ1-1, is NAGVMQNPRHLVRRRGQEARLRCSPMKGHSHVYWYRQLPEEGLKFMVYLQKENIIDESGMPKERFSAEFPKEGPSILRIQQVVRGDSAAYFCASSPSGQHTEAFFGQGTRLTVV.

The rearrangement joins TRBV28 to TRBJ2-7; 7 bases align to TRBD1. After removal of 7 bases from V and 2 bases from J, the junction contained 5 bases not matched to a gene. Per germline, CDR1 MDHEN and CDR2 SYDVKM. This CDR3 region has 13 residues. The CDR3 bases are TGTGCCAGCAACTTCGGGACAGCCTACGAGCAGTACTTC. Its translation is CASNFGTAYEQYF.

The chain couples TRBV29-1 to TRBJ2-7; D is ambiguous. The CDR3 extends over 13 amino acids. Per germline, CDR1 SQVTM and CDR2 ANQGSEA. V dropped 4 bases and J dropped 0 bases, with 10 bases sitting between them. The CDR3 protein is CSVGFTASYEQYF. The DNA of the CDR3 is TGCAGCGTTGGGTTCACAGCCTCCTACGAGCAGTACTTC.

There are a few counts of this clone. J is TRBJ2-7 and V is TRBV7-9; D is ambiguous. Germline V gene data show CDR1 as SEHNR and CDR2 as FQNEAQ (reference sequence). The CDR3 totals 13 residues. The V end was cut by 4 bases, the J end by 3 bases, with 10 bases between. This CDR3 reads CASSSPSNYEQYF. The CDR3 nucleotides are TGTGCCAGCAGCTCTCCCTCCAACTACGAGCAGTACTTC.

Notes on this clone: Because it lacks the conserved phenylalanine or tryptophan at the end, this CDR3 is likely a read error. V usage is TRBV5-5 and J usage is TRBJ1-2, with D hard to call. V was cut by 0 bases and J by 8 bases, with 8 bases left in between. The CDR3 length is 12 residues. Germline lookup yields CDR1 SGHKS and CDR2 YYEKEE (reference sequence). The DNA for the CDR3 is TGTGCCAGCAGCTTGGTAGAGTTCGGCTACACCCTC. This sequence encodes CASSLVEFGYTL.